The present T cell receptor (beta chain) was sequenced within a study of blood T cell repertoires in COVID-19. Study-level background: Italy, Spain and the United States were the sources of the convalescent and acute COVID-19 samples. T cells, B-cell-depleted T cells, or PBMCs provided the cDNA or gDNA that served as material.

As handled by the study authors: Amplification from reference gene primers served as the basis for estimated nucleated cell counts. Profiled with immunoSEQ multiplex PCR; TCRdb holds only in-frame clones, not every one. V, J and clone size derive from that table, while D and trimming were established from the DNA sequence. The sample holds over 60,000 clones, 70% to 80% seen once. The CDR3 consists of 14 residues. Germline V gene lookup returns CDR1 LGHNA and CDR2 YSLEER. Trimming stripped 3 bases from V and 7 bases from J, with 12 bases between. The source material was peripheral blood. The sequence derives from a man older than 75 with active or convalescent COVID-19. V and J are TRBV4-3 and TRBJ1-4, with D perhaps TRBD1 (5 bases). CDR3 coding DNA: TGCGCCAGCAGCCACAGGGAGGGAGCTGAAAAACTGTTTTTT. Encoded protein: CASSHREGAEKLFF.